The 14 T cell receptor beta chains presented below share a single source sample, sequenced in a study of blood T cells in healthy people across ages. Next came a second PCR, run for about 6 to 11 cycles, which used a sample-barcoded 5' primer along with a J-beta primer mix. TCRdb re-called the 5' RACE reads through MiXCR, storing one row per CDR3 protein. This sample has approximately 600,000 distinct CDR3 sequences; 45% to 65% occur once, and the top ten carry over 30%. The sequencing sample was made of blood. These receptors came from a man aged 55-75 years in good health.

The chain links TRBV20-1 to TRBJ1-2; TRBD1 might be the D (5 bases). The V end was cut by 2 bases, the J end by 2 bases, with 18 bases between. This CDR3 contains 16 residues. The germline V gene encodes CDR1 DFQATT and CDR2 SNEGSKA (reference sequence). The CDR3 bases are TGCAGTGCTAGAACGGTCAGGGTCTCAGAAAACTATGGCTACACCTTC. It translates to CSARTVRVSENYGYTF.

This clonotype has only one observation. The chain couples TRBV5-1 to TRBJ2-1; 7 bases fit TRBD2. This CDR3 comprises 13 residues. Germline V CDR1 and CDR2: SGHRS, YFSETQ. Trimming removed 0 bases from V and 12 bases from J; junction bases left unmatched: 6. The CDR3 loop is CASSLAERGRQFF. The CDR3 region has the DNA TGCGCCAGCAGCTTGGCCGAGCGGGGAAGGCAGTTCTTC.

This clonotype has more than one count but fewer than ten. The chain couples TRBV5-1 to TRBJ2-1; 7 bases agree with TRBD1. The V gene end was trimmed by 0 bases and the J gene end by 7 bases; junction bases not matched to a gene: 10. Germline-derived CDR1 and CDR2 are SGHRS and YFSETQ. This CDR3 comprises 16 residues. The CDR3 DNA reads TGCGCCAGCAGCTTGGATAGAGGGGGCTTCGGAAATGAGCAGTTCTTC. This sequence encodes CASSLDRGGFGNEQFF.

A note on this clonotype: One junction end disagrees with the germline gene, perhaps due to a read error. CDR3 protein: CASSESQWRADTQYF. CDR3 bases: TGCGCCAGCAGTGAGTCCCAGTGGAGGGCAGATACACAGTATTTT. The chain recombines TRBV10-1 with TRBJ2-3; D might be TRBD2 (6 bases). Per germline, CDR1 WNHNN and CDR2 SYGVQD (reference sequence). The CDR3 runs to 15 residues.

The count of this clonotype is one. The CDR3 is CASSQGATVGRQETQYF. CDR3 DNA sequence: TGTGCCAGCAGCCAGGGGGCGACAGTAGGGCGCCAAGAGACCCAGTACTTC. The chain has TRBV3-1 and TRBJ2-5, with TRBD1 as a possible D gene (6 bases). Between the trimmed V and J ends, which lost 3 bases and 1 base, there was a span of 18 bases. The CDR3 runs 17 residues. Per germline, CDR1 LGHDT and CDR2 YNNKEL (reference sequence).

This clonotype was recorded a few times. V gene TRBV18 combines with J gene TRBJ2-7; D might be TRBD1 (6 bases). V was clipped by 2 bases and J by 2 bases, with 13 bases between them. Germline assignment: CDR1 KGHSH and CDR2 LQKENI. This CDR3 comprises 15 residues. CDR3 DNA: TGTGCCAGCTCACCAGGCCAGGGGCACACCTACGAGCAGTACTTC. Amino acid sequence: CASSPGQGHTYEQYF.

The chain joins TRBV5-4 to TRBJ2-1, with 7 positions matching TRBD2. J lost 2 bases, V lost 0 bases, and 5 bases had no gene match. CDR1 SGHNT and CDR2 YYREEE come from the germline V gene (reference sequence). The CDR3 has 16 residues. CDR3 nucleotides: TGTGCCAGCAGCTTGGGGTCTAGCGGAACCTACAATGAGCAGTTCTTC. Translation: CASSLGSSGTYNEQFF.

CDR3 DNA sequence: TGTGCCAGCAGCCCGCAGGGGGCGTCTAATGAAAAACTGTTTTTT. Translating it yields CASSPQGASNEKLFF. The chain combines TRBV7-2 with TRBJ1-4; 8 bases are a match to TRBD1. The germline CDR1 and CDR2 sequences are SGHTA and FQGNSA. This CDR3 is built from 15 residues. Germline trimming cut 5 bases from V and 3 bases from J; bases unmatched to any gene: 5.

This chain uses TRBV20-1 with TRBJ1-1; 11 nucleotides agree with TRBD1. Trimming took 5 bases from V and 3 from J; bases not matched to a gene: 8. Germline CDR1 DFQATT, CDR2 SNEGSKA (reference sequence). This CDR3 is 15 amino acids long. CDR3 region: CSALPGTGGYTEAFF. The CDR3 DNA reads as TGCAGTGCTCTCCCCGGGACAGGGGGATACACTGAAGCTTTCTTT.

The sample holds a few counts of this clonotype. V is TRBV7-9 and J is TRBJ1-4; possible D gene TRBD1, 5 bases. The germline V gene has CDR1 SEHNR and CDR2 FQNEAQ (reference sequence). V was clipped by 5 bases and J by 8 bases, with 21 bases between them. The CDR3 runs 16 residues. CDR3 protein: CASSLQGGVHIEKLFF. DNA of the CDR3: TGTGCCAGCAGCCTGCAGGGAGGAGTCCATATCGAAAAACTGTTTTTT.

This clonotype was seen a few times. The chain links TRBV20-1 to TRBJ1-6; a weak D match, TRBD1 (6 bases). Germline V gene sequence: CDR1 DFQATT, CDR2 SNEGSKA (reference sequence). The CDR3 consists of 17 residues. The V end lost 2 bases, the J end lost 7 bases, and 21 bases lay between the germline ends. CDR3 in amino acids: CSARSRRGAHPNSPLHF. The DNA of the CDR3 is TGCAGTGCTAGATCCCGGCGGGGGGCGCATCCCAATTCACCCCTCCACTTT.

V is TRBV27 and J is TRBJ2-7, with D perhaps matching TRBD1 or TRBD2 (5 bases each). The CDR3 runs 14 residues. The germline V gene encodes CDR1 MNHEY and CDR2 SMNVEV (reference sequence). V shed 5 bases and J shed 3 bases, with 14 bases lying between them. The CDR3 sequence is CASSRTGPSYEQYF. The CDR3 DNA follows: TGTGCCAGCAGTAGGACGGGGCCCAGCTACGAGCAGTACTTC.

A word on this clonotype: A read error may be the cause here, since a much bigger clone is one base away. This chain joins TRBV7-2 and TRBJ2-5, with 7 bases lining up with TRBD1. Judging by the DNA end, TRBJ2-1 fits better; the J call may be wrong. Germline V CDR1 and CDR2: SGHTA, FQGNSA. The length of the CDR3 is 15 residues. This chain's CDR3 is CASSTTTGNQETQFF. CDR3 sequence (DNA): TGTGCCAGCAGCACTACGACAGGGAACCAAGAGACCCAGTTCTTC.

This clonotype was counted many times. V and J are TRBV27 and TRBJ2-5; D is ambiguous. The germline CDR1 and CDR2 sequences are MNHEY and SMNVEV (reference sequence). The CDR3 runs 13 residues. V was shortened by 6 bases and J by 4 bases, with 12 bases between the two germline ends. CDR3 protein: CASSRQVGETQYF. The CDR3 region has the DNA TGTGCCAGCAGCCGACAAGTGGGAGAGACCCAGTACTTC.